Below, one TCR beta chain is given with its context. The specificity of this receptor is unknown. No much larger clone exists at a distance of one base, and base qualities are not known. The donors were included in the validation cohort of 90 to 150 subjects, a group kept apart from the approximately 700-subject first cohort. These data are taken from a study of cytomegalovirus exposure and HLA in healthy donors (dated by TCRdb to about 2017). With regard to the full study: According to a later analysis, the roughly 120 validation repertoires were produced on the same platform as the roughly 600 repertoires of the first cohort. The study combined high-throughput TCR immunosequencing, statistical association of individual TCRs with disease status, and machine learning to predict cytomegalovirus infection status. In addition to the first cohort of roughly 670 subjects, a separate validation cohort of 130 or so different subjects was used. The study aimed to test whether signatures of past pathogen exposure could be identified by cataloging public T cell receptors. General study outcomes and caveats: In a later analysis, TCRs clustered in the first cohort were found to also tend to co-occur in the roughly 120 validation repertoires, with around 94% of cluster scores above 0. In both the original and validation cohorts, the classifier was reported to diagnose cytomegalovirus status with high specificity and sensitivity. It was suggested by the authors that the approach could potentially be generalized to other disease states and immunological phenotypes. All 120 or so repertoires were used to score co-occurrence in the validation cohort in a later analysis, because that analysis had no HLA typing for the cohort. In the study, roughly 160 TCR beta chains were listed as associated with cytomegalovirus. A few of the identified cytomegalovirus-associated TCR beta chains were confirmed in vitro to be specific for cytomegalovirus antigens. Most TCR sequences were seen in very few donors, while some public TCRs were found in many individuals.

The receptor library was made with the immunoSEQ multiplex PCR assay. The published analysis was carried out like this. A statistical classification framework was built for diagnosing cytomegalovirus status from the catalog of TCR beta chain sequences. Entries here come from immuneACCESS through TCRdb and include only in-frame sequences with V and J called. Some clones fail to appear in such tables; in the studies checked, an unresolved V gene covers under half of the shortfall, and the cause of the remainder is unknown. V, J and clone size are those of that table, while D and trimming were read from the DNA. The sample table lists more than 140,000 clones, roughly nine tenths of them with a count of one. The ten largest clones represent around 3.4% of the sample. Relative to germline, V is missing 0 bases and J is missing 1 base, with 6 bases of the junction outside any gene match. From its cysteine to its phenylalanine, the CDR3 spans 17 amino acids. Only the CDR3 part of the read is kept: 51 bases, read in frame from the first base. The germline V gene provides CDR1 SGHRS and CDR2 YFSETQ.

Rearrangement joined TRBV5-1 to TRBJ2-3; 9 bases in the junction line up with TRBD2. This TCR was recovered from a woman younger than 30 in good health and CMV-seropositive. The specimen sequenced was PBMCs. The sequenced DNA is TGCGCCAGCAGCTTGGCTTCCCGCGGGAGGGGCACAGATACGCAGTATTTT. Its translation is CASSLASRGRGTDTQYF.